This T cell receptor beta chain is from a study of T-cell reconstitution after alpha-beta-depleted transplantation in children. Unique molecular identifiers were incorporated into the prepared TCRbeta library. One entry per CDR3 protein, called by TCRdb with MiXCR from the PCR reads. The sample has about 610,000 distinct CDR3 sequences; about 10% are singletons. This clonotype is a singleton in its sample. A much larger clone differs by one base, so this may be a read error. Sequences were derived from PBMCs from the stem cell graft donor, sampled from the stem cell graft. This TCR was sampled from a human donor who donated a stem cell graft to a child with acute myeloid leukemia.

CDR3 loop: CASSRTSGRGGYYNKQFF. The CDR3 bases are TGTGCCAGCAGTCGGACTAGCGGGAGAGGGGGATACTACAATAAGCAGTTCTTC. This sequence joins TRBV2 and TRBJ2-1; 13 bases are shared with TRBD2. The germline V gene has CDR1 SNHLY and CDR2 FYNNEI. CDR3 size: 18 residues.